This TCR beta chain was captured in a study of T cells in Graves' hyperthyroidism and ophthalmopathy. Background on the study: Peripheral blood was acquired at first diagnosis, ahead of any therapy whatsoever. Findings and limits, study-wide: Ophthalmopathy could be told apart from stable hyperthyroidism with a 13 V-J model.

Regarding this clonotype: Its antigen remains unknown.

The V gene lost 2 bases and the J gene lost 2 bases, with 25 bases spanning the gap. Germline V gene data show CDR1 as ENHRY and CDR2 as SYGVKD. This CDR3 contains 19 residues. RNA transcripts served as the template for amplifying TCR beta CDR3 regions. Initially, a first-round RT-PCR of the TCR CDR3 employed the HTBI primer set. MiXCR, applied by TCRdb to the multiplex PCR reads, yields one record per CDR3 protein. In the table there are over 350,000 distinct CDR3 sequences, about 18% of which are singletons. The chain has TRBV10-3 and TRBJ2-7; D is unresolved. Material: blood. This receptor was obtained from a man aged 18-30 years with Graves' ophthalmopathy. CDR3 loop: CAISEPISGTLPIPYEQYF. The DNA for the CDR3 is TGTGCCATCAGTGAGCCCATAAGTGGTACACTACCGATTCCCTACGAGCAGTACTTC.